This TCR beta chain is from a study of shared clonotypes between healthy human individuals (dated by TCRdb to 2019 to 2021). For the wider study: The cohort included three men and a couple of women between 18 and 49 years of age. To estimate repertoire size and how much clonotypes are shared between individuals, the study performed deep sequencing of blood TCR repertoires from roughly five healthy adults. To increase sequencing depth and limit assay-specific biases, different laboratories used diverse techniques to prepare libraries and sequence TCR repertoires. Leukapheresis yielded between about 0.85 and 9.5 billion PBMCs per donor.

TCR CDR3 regions were amplified from genomic DNA by multiplex PCR using the deep immunoSEQ assay. Extracted genomic DNA from each cell subset was distributed evenly across all wells of several immunoSEQ 96-well plates, and each plate was treated as a replicate. For unsorted PBMC, about 300 ng of genomic DNA, equivalent to roughly 30,000 T cell genomes, went into each replicate PCR. Ten immunoSEQ deep assay plates were used to sequence unsorted PBMC genomic DNA. Purified libraries were quantified with a Qubit 3.0 fluorometer, sized on a Bioanalyzer 2100, and re-quantified with the KAPA Library Quantification kit. Every immunoSEQ 96-well plate was sequenced on a dedicated single-read 150-cycle Illumina NextSeq 550 flow cell. As for the original processing: The immunoSEQ output contained only junctional sequences without quality scores, so filtering could not match that applied to full-length reads. Sequences were annotated with PyIR, a Python wrapper for IgBLAST v1.9, using IMGT germline references to assign V/J genes and CDR3. Any read was removed if the V/J assignment was weak (E-value above 1e-6), the CDR3 was missing, or the read contained stop codons, out-of-frame junctions, or ambiguous translated residues. V3J clonotypes were defined by identical inferred V gene, J gene, and CDR3 amino acid sequence. To compute the percentage overlap between repertoires, the number of shared unique clonotypes was divided by the size of the smaller repertoire. RTK rarefaction, the Chao1 estimator, and Recon v2.1 estimates of unobserved clonotypes were used to assess repertoire richness. TCRdb obtained this table from immuneACCESS and retained in-frame rearrangements with V and J assigned. These tables miss some clones; where compared with another copy, unresolved V genes account for less than half of the shortfall, and the remainder is unexplained. V, J and clone size derive from that table, while D and trimming were established from the DNA sequence. This sample lists fewer than 600,000 clones; 79% were detected once. The ten top clones hold approximately 13% of the sample.

The donors were healthy, HIV-negative adults who had no recently reported acute infections or vaccinations. Every donor was a Caucasian adult residing in Nashville, Tennessee, USA. For unsorted samples, about 87 million PBMCs were counted, and genomic DNA was extracted using the QIAamp DNA Blood Mini kit. Blood was obtained by leukapheresis, after which PBMCs were separated by Ficoll-Histopaque density gradient centrifugation and cryopreserved in liquid nitrogen vapor phase. With regard to this clone: Its antigen remains undetermined. Per-base quality was not reported, and no clone a single base away is much larger than it.

Overall study outcomes, separate from this receptor: Because the study included only a small number of donors, the genetic and exposure-history diversity represented was limited. Pairwise subsampling indicated that sequencing depth was expected to affect the degree of clonotype sharing among donors. Sampling was restricted to blood, and TCR repertoires in tissues likely differ from the TCR repertoires found in blood.

The sample comprised PBMCs. The TCR sequence derives from a woman between 40 and 55 years old in good health. Some clones in this sample may be carry-over from other donors' samples.

The nucleotide sequence is given as TGCAGCGTTAAAGGGTACGAAGACGGGGAGCTGTTTTTT. Translated, this is CSVKGYEDGELFF. This sequence uses TRBV29-1 and TRBJ2-2; the D gene remains uncertain. The germline V gene gives CDR1 as SQVTM and CDR2 as ANQGSEA. V loses 5 bases of germline sequence and J loses 7 bases, and the interval between the two ends is 14 bases. From its cysteine to its phenylalanine, the CDR3 spans 13 amino acids. Solely the CDR3 DNA is kept, with 39 bases framed from the first base.